This TCR beta chain comes out of a study of blood T cell repertoires in COVID-19. Study information: Samples came from the United States, Italy and Spain, spanning acute and convalescent COVID-19. PBMCs, B-cell-depleted T cells, or T cells were the source of the cDNA or gDNA that made up the material.

In the source study's methods: Researchers report that nucleated cell counts were estimated from reference gene primer amplification. Here immunoSEQ multiplex PCR was the method, and the copy in TCRdb shows in-frame clones only, minus some. The V and J calls and clone size are taken from that table; D and trimming were inferred from the DNA. This sample yields some 70,000 clones, of which over 80% are seen a single time; around 13% belongs to the top ten. CDR1 is MGHRA, CDR2 YSYEKL, per germline. V gave up 0 bases and J gave up 2 bases, with 5 bases separating them. CDR3 length: 13 residues. The sequenced sample consisted of peripheral blood. The clonotype originates from a man aged 50 to 60 with COVID-19, enrolled during active disease. V usage is TRBV4-1 and J usage is TRBJ2-7; D is undetermined. CDR3: CASSQERTYEQYF. CDR3 nucleotide sequence: TGCGCCAGCAGCCAAGAGCGGACCTACGAGCAGTACTTC.